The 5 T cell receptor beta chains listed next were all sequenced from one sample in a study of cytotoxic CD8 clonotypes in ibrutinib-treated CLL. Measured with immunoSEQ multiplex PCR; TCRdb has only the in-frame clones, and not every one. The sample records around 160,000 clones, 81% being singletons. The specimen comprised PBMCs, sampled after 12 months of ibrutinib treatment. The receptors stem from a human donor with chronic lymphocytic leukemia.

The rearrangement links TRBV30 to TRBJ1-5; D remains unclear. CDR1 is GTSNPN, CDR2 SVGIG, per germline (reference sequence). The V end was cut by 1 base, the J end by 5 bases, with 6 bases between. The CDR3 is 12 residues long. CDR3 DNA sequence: TGTGCCTGGAGTGACCGGGATCAGCCCCAGCATTTT. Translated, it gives CAWSDRDQPQHF.

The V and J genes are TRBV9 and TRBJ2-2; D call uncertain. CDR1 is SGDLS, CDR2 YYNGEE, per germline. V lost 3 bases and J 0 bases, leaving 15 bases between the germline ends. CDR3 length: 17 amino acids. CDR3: CASSAGPSRTNTGELFF. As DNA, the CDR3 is TGTGCCAGCAGCGCCGGCCCGTCGCGCACGAACACCGGGGAGCTGTTTTTT.

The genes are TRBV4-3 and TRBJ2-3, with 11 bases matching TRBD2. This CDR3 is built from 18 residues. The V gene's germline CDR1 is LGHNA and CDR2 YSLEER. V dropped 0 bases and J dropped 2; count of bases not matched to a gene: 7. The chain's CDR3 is CASSQDLWTSGLTDTQYF. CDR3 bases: TGCGCCAGCAGCCAAGATTTATGGACTAGCGGGCTCACAGATACGCAGTATTTT.

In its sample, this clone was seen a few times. The CDR3 region is CASSYFGARETQYF. CDR3 bases: TGTGCCAGCAGTTATTTTGGGGCCAGGGAGACCCAGTACTTC. The chain combines TRBV6-5 with TRBJ2-5, with D possibly TRBD1 on 5 matching bases. The CDR3 sequence is 14 residues long. Germline V gives CDR1 MNHEY, CDR2 SVGAGI. The V end lost 3 bases, the J end lost 5 bases, and 13 bases lay between the germline ends.

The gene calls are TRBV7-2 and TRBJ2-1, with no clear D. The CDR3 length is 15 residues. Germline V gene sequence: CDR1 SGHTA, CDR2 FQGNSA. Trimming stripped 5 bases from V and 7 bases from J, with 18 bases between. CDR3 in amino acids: CASSPLADPRNEQFF. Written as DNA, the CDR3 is TGTGCCAGCAGCCCCCTCGCGGACCCCCGGAATGAGCAGTTCTTC.